Following are 20 T cell receptor beta chains from one sample sequenced in a study of blood T cell repertoires in COVID-19. Sequenced by immunoSEQ multiplex PCR; TCRdb stores in-frame clones only, minus some. The data show about 180,000 clones, 65% to 90% seen once. Sequencing was carried out using peripheral blood. Receptors originate from a human donor in a cohort sampled during active COVID-19.

This chain uses TRBV6-5 with TRBJ2-7; TRBD1 aligns across 8 bases. The CDR3 extends over 15 amino acids. Germline V CDR1 and CDR2: MNHEY, SVGAGI. The V segment lost 6 bases and the J segment 6 bases; nucleotides outside the gene matches: 13. The CDR3 nucleotides are TGTGCCAGCAGAAAGAGCCGGGCAGGGGGCGTCGAGCAGTACTTC. This sequence encodes CASRKSRAGGVEQYF.

The chain links TRBV3-1 (or the pseudogene TRBV3-2) to TRBJ2-7, with D possibly matching TRBD1 (6 bases). The CDR3 has 16 residues. CDR1 and CDR2 (germline): LGHDT, YNNKEL (reference sequence). V lost 1 base and J lost 0, with 13 bases in between. The CDR3, as DNA: TGTGCCAGCAGCCAAGGATGGGACACGAGCTCCTACGAGCAGTACTTC. This translates into CASSQGWDTSSYEQYF.

The chain uses TRBV6-2 or TRBV6-3 and TRBJ1-4; 7 bases are shared with TRBD1. V trimming: 1 base; J trimming: 4 bases; junction bases outside the gene matches: 12. Germline CDR1 MNHEY, CDR2 SVGEGT. CDR3 size: 18 residues. This CDR3 is CASSYFEMTDRINEKLFF. The CDR3 region has the DNA TGTGCCAGCAGTTACTTCGAGATGACGGACAGGATTAATGAAAAACTGTTTTTT.

The genes are TRBV7-2 and TRBJ2-5; weak D call: TRBD2 (6 bases). This CDR3 is 16 amino acids long. Germline V lookup: CDR1 SGHTA, CDR2 FQGNSA. V lost 0 bases, J lost 2 bases, and 13 bases lay in between. The CDR3 nucleotides read TGTGCCAGCAGCTTAGCGCTCCTAGCGAGTCAAGAGACCCAGTACTTC. This gives the protein CASSLALLASQETQYF.

The V gene is TRBV3-1 (or the pseudogene TRBV3-2), the J gene TRBJ2-7; D ambiguous. The CDR3 consists of 11 residues. V was trimmed by 4 bases and J by 4 bases, leaving 5 bases between them. CDR1 and CDR2 from the germline V gene are LGHDT and YNNKEL (reference sequence). CDR3 loop: CASSLMYEQYF. The CDR3 DNA follows: TGTGCCAGCAGCCTAATGTACGAGCAGTACTTC.

As for this clone: Other DNA sequences in this sample translate to the same CDR3. The gene calls are TRBV6-5 and TRBJ2-7; 9 bases are shared with TRBD1. From germline, CDR1 is MNHEY and CDR2 SVGAGI. This CDR3 has 14 amino acids. V trimming: 6 bases; J trimming: 0 bases; junction bases outside the gene matches: 3. Here the CDR3 DNA reads TGTGCCAGCAGAGACAGGGGGGGCTCCTACGAGCAGTACTTC. It yields the protein CASRDRGGSYEQYF.

V is TRBV4-3 and J is TRBJ1-1; D may be TRBD1 (5 bases). CDR1 is LGHNA, CDR2 YSLEER, per germline. V was shortened by 2 bases and J by 5 bases, with 15 bases between the two germline ends. CDR3 length equals 15 residues. The CDR3 sequence is CASSQSYRSATEAFF. The CDR3 DNA reads TGCGCCAGCAGCCAAAGTTACAGGTCGGCGACTGAAGCTTTCTTT.

There are a few counts of this clone. V and J are TRBV18 and TRBJ2-7; D may be TRBD1 (5 bases). CDR1 KGHSH and CDR2 LQKENI come from the germline V gene. V gave up 6 bases and J gave up 4 bases, with 19 bases separating them. This CDR3 contains 15 residues. The CDR3 protein is CASSQIRVRDYEQYF. The DNA for the CDR3 is TGTGCCAGCTCCCAAATCCGGGTCAGGGATTACGAGCAGTACTTC.

For this clone: The same CDR3 can be traced to other DNA sequences in this sample. CDR3 sequence reads: CASRGTGYSNQPQHF. The DNA of the CDR3 is TGTGCCAGCAGGGGGACAGGGTATAGCAATCAGCCCCAGCATTTT. The chain combines TRBV2 with TRBJ1-5; 9 bases line up with TRBD1. The CDR3 consists of 15 residues. Trimming cost V 6 bases and J 0 bases; bases outside gene matches: 3. CDR1 and CDR2 (germline): SNHLY, FYNNEI.

DNA of the CDR3: TGTGCCAGCAGTTTTAGGACAGGCCGGCCAGCTCCCTACGAGCAGTACTTC. This gives the protein CASSFRTGRPAPYEQYF. V and J are TRBV27 and TRBJ2-7; 7 positions match TRBD1. CDR1 and CDR2 from the germline V gene are MNHEY and SMNVEV (reference sequence). The CDR3 contains 17 residues. Trimming cost V 3 bases and J 2 bases; bases outside gene matches: 13.

V is TRBV19 and J is TRBJ2-1; a weak D match, TRBD2 (6 bases). This CDR3 contains 16 residues. Germline V lookup: CDR1 LNHDA, CDR2 SQIVND (reference sequence). V dropped 2 bases and J dropped 3 bases, with 14 bases sitting between them. For the CDR3, the DNA is TGTGCCAGTAGTATAATGGGTAGCGGCCTCTACAATGAGCAGTTCTTC. It codes for CASSIMGSGLYNEQFF.

This rearrangement joins TRBV6-2 or TRBV6-3 to TRBJ1-2; possibly TRBD1 for D (6 bases). The CDR3 totals 14 residues. Germline V CDR1 and CDR2: MNHEY, SVGEGT. The V gene lost 0 bases and the J gene lost 8 bases, with 13 bases spanning the gap. The CDR3: CASSYSRQVVGYTF. In DNA, the CDR3 is TGTGCCAGCAGTTACTCGAGACAGGTCGTCGGCTACACCTTC.

This chain links TRBV7-2 with TRBJ2-7, with 13 bases lining up with TRBD2. From germline, CDR1 is SGHTA and CDR2 FQGNSA. V dropped 5 bases and J dropped 1; count of bases not matched to a gene: 2. This CDR3 is 15 amino acids long. The CDR3 DNA reads as TGTGCCAGCAGCCCGGGACTAGCGGGGTCCTACGAGCAGTACTTC. This sequence encodes CASSPGLAGSYEQYF.

V is TRBV7-9 and J is TRBJ2-2; 7 bases match TRBD1. The V gene's germline CDR1 is SEHNR and CDR2 FQNEAQ (reference sequence). This CDR3 is built from 15 residues. V lost 2 bases and J lost 3; bases outside the gene matches: 3. Here the CDR3 reads CASSLWDRDTGELFF. As DNA, the CDR3 is TGTGCCAGCAGCTTATGGGACAGAGACACCGGGGAGCTGTTTTTT. The entire variable domain, with the rest obtained from reference TRBV7-9 and TRBJ2-2, is as follows: DTGVSQNPRHKITKRGQNVTFRCDPISEHNRLYWYRQTLGQGPEFLTYFQNEAQLEKSRLLSDRFSAERPKGSFSTLEIQRTEQGDSAMYLCASSLWDRDTGELFFGEGSRLTVL.

This clone was detected a few times. This CDR3 reads CASSLGGSTEAFF. CDR3 bases: TGTGCCAGCAGCTTGGGCGGGAGCACTGAAGCTTTCTTT. V gene TRBV7-3 combines with J gene TRBJ1-1; D remains ambiguous. The CDR3 loop spans 13 amino acids. The germline V gene has CDR1 SGHTA and CDR2 FQGTGA. V gave up 3 bases and J gave up 4 bases, with 9 bases separating them.

This clone was detected once. This chain joins TRBV5-3 and TRBJ1-4; unclear D gene. TRBV5-3 is flagged as an ORF with uncertain function. Between the trimmed V and J ends, which lost 5 bases and 10 bases, there was a span of 21 bases. This CDR3 is built from 15 residues. This CDR3 is CARSSATGRLGKLFF. The CDR3 region has the DNA TGTGCCAGAAGTTCTGCCACGGGTCGTCTGGGAAAACTGTTTTTT.

The CDR3 sequence: CASSPQGSSNQPQHF. The CDR3 DNA reads as TGTGCCAGCAGCCCACAGGGTTCTAGCAATCAGCCCCAGCATTTT. The V call is TRBV3-1 (or the pseudogene TRBV3-2), the J call TRBJ1-5, with D perhaps TRBD1 (6 bases). The CDR3 is 15 residues long. The germline gives CDR1 LGHDT, CDR2 YNNKEL (reference sequence). V was trimmed by 4 bases and J by 0 bases, leaving 10 bases between them.

This chain uses TRBV19 with TRBJ2-4, with TRBD1 as a possible D gene (6 bases). Germline values: CDR1 LNHDA, CDR2 SQIVND (reference sequence). The CDR3 consists of 17 residues. V was trimmed by 3 bases and J by 1 base, leaving 16 bases between them. The CDR3 loop is CASSIRSPGEAKNIQYF. The CDR3 bases are TGTGCCAGTAGTATTCGGTCCCCAGGGGAGGCCAAAAACATTCAGTACTTC.

This chain links TRBV10-1 with TRBJ1-1, with a possible D match to TRBD1 (6 bases). Trimming cost V 0 bases and J 1 base, with 6 bases left between them. This CDR3 is built from 14 residues. CDR1 is WNHNN, CDR2 SYGVQD, per germline (reference sequence). Written as DNA, the CDR3 is TGCGCCAGCAGTGAGTCAGGGGGGAACACTGAAGCTTTCTTT. This sequence encodes CASSESGGNTEAFF.

The V gene is TRBV29-1, the J gene TRBJ1-1, with a tentative D call TRBD1 (5 bases). Trimming took 7 bases from V and 1 from J, leaving 13 bases between them. Germline V gene lookup returns CDR1 SQVTM and CDR2 ANQGSEA. CDR3 length: 13 residues. The CDR3 coding sequence is TGCAGCGGTAGACCGCAGGGGAACACTGAAGCTTTCTTT. This codes for CSGRPQGNTEAFF. The complete variable domain, with remaining parts taken from reference TRBV29-1 and TRBJ1-1, reads SAVISQKPSRDICQRGTSLTIQCQVDSQVTMMFWYRQQPGQSLTLIATANQGSEATYESGFVIDKFPISRPNLTFSTLTVSNMSPEDSSIYLCSGRPQGNTEAFFGQGTRLTVV.